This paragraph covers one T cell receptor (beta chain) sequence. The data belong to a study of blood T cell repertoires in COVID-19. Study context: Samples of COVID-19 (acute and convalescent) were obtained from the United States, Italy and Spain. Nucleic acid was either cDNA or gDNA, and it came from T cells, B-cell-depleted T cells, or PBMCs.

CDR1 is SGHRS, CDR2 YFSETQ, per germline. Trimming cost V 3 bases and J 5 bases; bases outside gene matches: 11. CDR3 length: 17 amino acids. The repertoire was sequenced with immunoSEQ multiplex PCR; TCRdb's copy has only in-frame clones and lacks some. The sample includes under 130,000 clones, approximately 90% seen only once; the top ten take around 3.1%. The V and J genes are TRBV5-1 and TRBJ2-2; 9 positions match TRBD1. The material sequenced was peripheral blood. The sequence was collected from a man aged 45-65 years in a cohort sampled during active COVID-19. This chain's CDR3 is CASSYLQGAGRTGELFF. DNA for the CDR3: TGCGCCAGCAGCTACCTACAGGGGGCGGGACGAACCGGGGAGCTGTTTTTT.